This entry features one T cell receptor (beta chain) sequence. Profiled with immunoSEQ multiplex PCR; TCRdb holds only in-frame clones, not every one. The sample contains 350,000 to 500,000 clones, approximately 91% of which appear only once. The entry originates in a study of blood T cell repertoires in COVID-19. Study at large: Some COVID-19 samples were acute and others convalescent; all came from the United States, Italy and Spain. T cells, B-cell-depleted T cells, or PBMCs provided the cDNA or gDNA that served as material.

Categorization into cohorts depended on clinical history that participants reported. CDR3 size: 15 residues. In germline, CDR1 is MNHEY, CDR2 SVGAGI. V trimming: 7 bases; J trimming: 4 bases; junction bases outside the gene matches: 7. The sample was PBMCs or T cells enriched from blood (not recorded which). This chain joins TRBV6-5 and TRBJ1-1, with 12 nucleotides matching TRBD1. The clonotype comes from a woman under 30 who had been exposed to COVID-19. The CDR3 sequence: CASKKPGQGATEAFF. In nucleotides, the CDR3 is TGTGCCAGCAAGAAACCGGGACAGGGGGCCACTGAAGCTTTCTTT.